The source of this T cell receptor beta chain is a study of Graves' ophthalmopathy and Graves' hyperthyroidism. Whole-study findings and limits: Ophthalmopathy progression was predicted with approximately 64% sensitivity and approximately 72% specificity.

Comment on this clonotype: Its antigen remains unidentified.

The junction had 6 bases not matched to a gene; V was cut back by 5 bases and J by 7 bases. The CDR3 contains 13 residues. In germline, CDR1 is SGHNT, CDR2 YYREEE (reference sequence). The TCR beta CDR3 regions underwent amplification from RNA transcripts. Scientists carried out first-round RT-PCR using HTBI primers and then a second-round multiplex PCR. TCRdb re-called the multiplex PCR reads through MiXCR, storing one row per CDR3 protein. The sample has 52,000 or so distinct CDR3 sequences, roughly half seen once. Diagnosis used clinical symptoms, serum thyroxine, TRAb, thyroid ultrasound and orbital computed tomography. From fresh peripheral blood, roughly 9.3 ml in volume, the PBMCs were obtained.

The sequence came from an adult woman with Graves' ophthalmopathy. Sequencing input: peripheral blood. This rearrangement joins TRBV5-4 to TRBJ2-5; 9 bases are a match to TRBD1. CDR3 DNA sequence: TGTGCCAGCAGTCTACCGGGACAGGGGACCCAGTACTTC. Translation: CASSLPGQGTQYF.